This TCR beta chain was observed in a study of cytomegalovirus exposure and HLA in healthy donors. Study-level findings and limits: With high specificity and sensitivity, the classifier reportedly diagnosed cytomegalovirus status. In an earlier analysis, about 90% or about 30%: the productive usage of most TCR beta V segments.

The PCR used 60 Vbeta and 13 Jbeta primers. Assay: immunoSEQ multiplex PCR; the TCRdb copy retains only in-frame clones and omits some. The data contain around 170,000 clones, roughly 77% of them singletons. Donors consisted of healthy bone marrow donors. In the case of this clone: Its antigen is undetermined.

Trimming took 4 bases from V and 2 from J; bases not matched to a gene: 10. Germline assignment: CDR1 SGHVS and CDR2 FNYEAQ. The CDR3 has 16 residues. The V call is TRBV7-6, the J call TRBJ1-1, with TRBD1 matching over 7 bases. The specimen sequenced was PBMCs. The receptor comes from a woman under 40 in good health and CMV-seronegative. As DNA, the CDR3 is TGTGCCAGCAGCTCTGATCCGGGACAGATAAACACTGAAGCTTTCTTT. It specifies CASSSDPGQINTEAFF. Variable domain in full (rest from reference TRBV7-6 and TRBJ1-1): GAGVSQSPRYKVTKRGQDVALRCDPISGHVSLYWYRQALGQGPEFLTYFNYEAQQDKSGLPNDRFSAERPEGSISTLTIQRTEQRDSAMYRCASSSDPGQINTEAFFGQGTRLTVV.